Sequencing of this T cell receptor beta chain was carried out in a study of Ad26.COV2.S vaccination and SARS-CoV-2 variants. Across the study: By the intramuscular route, Ad26.COV2.S was given once, or twice 56 days apart.

Study-level findings and limits: Responses of T cells in total may have been underestimated by the TCR breadth and depth analyses. Ad26.COV2.S recipients had broader spike-specific TCRs (P = 0.0014).

Trimming cost V 2 bases and J 9 bases, with 6 bases left between them. The CDR3 runs to 11 residues. Per the germline V gene, CDR1 is SGDLS and CDR2 is YYNGEE. Treatment denoted: around 19 received Ad26.COV2.S at low or high dose, single or two shots; several received placebo; per-sample allocation not given. Specimens were obtained on day 63 following the first vaccine or placebo injection. It was an adult aged 18-55 years in Boston who was the donor. Concerning this clone: Its antigen is undetermined.

Data came from immunoSEQ multiplex PCR; TCRdb stores just in-frame clones and leaves some out. The sample records fewer than 400,000 clones, about 86% being singletons. The TCR sequence derives from a person aged 18-60 years who received the Ad26.COV2.S COVID-19 vaccine or a placebo. This chain joins TRBV9 and TRBJ2-1; D ambiguous. The sequencing used peripheral blood, collected in a trial of Ad26.COV2.S vaccine versus placebo. CDR3 loop: CASSVGSEQFF. The CDR3 DNA follows: TGTGCCAGCAGCGTTGGCAGTGAGCAGTTCTTC.